This T cell receptor (beta chain) was identified in a study of blood T cell repertoires in COVID-19. In the study overall: COVID-19 samples collected from the United States, Italy and Spain covered acute and convalescent phases. T cells, B-cell-depleted T cells, or PBMCs provided the cDNA or gDNA that served as material.

CDR3 length equals 11 residues. Trimming took off 1 base at V and 4 bases at J, with 4 bases between the two ends. The V gene's germline CDR1 is DFQATT and CDR2 SNEGSKA (reference sequence). Original processing notes: By means of reference gene primer amplification, nucleated cell counts were estimated. Only in-frame clones appear in the TCRdb table, and some are missing; sequencing was by immunoSEQ multiplex PCR. The D gene and trimming were derived from the DNA, and the V and J assignments and clone size from that table. The sample has 180,000 or so clones; roughly nine tenths are singletons. The receptor was derived from a man aged 35-49 years with acute or convalescent COVID-19. Sequenced: peripheral blood. This sequence joins TRBV20-1 and TRBJ2-5; D remains ambiguous. The CDR3 nucleotides are TGCAGTGCTAGAGCAGGAGAGACCCAGTACTTC. This sequence encodes CSARAGETQYF.